Listed here are 17 T cell receptor beta chains from one sample, sequenced in a study of blood T cell repertoires in COVID-19. Sequencing used immunoSEQ multiplex PCR; TCRdb keeps in-frame clones, though not all of them. Of about 230,000 clones listed, around four fifths are singletons. Input material: peripheral blood. Source of these receptors: a man in his forties with active or convalescent COVID-19.

The chain is built from TRBV4-2 and TRBJ2-3; 7 nucleotides match TRBD2. The CDR3 is 15 residues long. Germline CDR1 is LGHNA and CDR2 is YNFKEQ. V lost 0 bases, J lost 7 bases, and 7 bases stayed unmatched. The CDR3 DNA reads as TGTGCCAGCAGCCAAGATCAAGCGGGGAGAAATACGCAGTATTTT. Translated, it gives CASSQDQAGRNTQYF.

The CDR3, as DNA: TGTGCCAGCTCACTGGGACAGCCGAACTATGGCTACACCTTC. Translated: CASSLGQPNYGYTF. The V and J genes are TRBV18 and TRBJ1-2; TRBD1 matches 7 bases. Germline trimming cut 4 bases from V and 2 bases from J; bases unmatched to any gene: 4. CDR1 is KGHSH, CDR2 LQKENI, per germline. This CDR3 contains 14 residues. The whole variable domain, remainder taken from reference TRBV18 and TRBJ1-2, is NAGVMQNPRHLVRRRGQEARLRCSPMKGHSHVYWYRQLPEEGLKFMVYLQKENIIDESGMPKERFSAEFPKEGPSILRIQQVVRGDSAAYFCASSLGQPNYGYTFGSGTRLTVV.

The gene calls are TRBV4-1 and TRBJ2-5, with 10 bases identical to TRBD1. With 3 bases clipped from V and 5 bases from J, the junction kept 9 bases outside the gene matches. In germline, CDR1 is MGHRA, CDR2 YSYEKL. CDR3 length equals 16 residues. For the CDR3, the DNA is TGCGCCAGCAGCCATCCTCCGGGACAGGGGAGGGAGACCCAGTACTTC. Its protein is CASSHPPGQGRETQYF.

The chain joins TRBV24-1 to TRBJ1-1, with TRBD1 identical over 7 bases. The CDR3 covers 18 residues. The V and J ends lost 12 bases and 3 bases, in that order; junction bases with no gene match: 24. The germline V gene encodes CDR1 KGHDR and CDR2 SFDVKD. CDR3 DNA sequence: TGTGCCCCCCTCAGGGAGACAGGGTGGCTACCGGGGGACACTGAAGCTTTCTTT. It translates to CAPLRETGWLPGDTEAFF.

This chain links TRBV10-1 with TRBJ2-1; the match to TRBD2 covers 8 bases. The germline gives CDR1 WNHNN, CDR2 SYGVQD (reference sequence). The trim removed 5 bases at V and 2 bases at J, leaving 2 bases unmatched. This CDR3 has 14 amino acids. CDR3 residues: CASSLSGAYNEQFF. CDR3 bases: TGCGCCAGCAGTCTTAGCGGGGCCTACAATGAGCAGTTCTTC.

The chain combines TRBV9 with TRBJ2-1, with D unresolved. Looked up from germline, CDR1 is SGDLS and CDR2 is YYNGEE. The CDR3 consists of 15 residues. V gave up 3 bases and J gave up 0 bases, with 10 bases separating them. CDR3 in DNA: TGTGCCAGCAGCGCGAGTCTCTCCTCCTACAATGAGCAGTTCTTC. Translation: CASSASLSSYNEQFF.

Only a few counts were recorded for this clone. The gene calls are TRBV19 and TRBJ1-4; 7 bases are shared with TRBD1. Per germline, CDR1 LNHDA and CDR2 SQIVND (reference sequence). This CDR3 has 14 amino acids. J was trimmed by 3 bases and V by 8 bases; bases with no gene match: 6. In DNA form, the CDR3 reads TGTGCCAGTGGAGACAGGGCTCCTAATGAAAAACTGTTTTTT. This codes for CASGDRAPNEKLFF.

The rearrangement links TRBV18 to TRBJ2-3; 7 positions agree with TRBD1. From germline, CDR1 is KGHSH and CDR2 LQKENI. V gave up 5 bases and J gave up 0 bases; unmatched junction bases: 5. The CDR3 spans 15 residues. CDR3 sequence (DNA): TGTGCCAGCTCATACGGGACAGTAAGCACAGATACGCAGTATTTT. Translating it yields CASSYGTVSTDTQYF.

This sequence joins TRBV4-2 and TRBJ1-6; the D gene is possibly TRBD1 (6 bases). CDR3 length: 17 residues. In germline, CDR1 is LGHNA, CDR2 YNFKEQ. Between the trimmed V and J ends, which lost 0 bases and 8 bases, there was a span of 17 bases. CDR3 protein: CASSQEPQGSWDSPLHF. Here the CDR3 DNA reads TGTGCCAGCAGCCAAGAACCGCAGGGGAGTTGGGATTCACCCCTCCACTTT.

The chain combines TRBV5-4 with TRBJ2-7; D might be TRBD1 (6 bases). The V and J ends lost 2 bases and 5 bases respectively, with 14 bases between them. Germline CDR1 is SGHNT and CDR2 is YYREEE (reference sequence). The length of the CDR3 is 14 residues. As DNA, the CDR3 is TGTGCCAGCAGCTTCGGCAGGGGAAGCGACGAGCAGTACTTC. It specifies CASSFGRGSDEQYF.

This clone came up a few times. The sample carries other DNA sequences with the same CDR3. V and J are TRBV15 and TRBJ1-2, with D possibly being TRBD1 (5 bases). Germline V gives CDR1 LNHNV, CDR2 YYDKDF (reference sequence). There are 12 residues in the CDR3. V dropped 0 bases and J dropped 8 bases, with 7 bases sitting between them. CDR3 nucleotides: TGTGCCACCAGCAGAGATCGGGGGGGCTACACCTTC. Translation gives CATSRDRGGYTF.

This clone was seen just once. The chain combines TRBV6-1 with TRBJ1-2; D is undetermined. Germline lookup yields CDR1 MNHNS and CDR2 SASEGT. This CDR3 contains 12 residues. Trimming stripped 1 base from V and 11 bases from J, with 11 bases between. The CDR3 sequence is CASSEGARFYTF. CDR3 in DNA: TGTGCCAGCAGTGAAGGGGCAAGATTTTACACCTTC.

The chain recombines TRBV11-2 with TRBJ2-7, with a possible D match to TRBD1 (6 bases). Trimming cost V 5 bases and J 6 bases, with 8 bases left between them. Germline CDR1 is SGHAT and CDR2 is FQNNGV. The CDR3 loop spans 11 amino acids. CDR3 DNA: TGTGCCAGCAGCAACAGGGCCGAGCAGTACTTC. It is translated as CASSNRAEQYF.

The J gene is TRBJ2-3, the V gene TRBV27; 7 positions match TRBD2. Germline loops: CDR1 MNHEY, CDR2 SMNVEV (reference sequence). The CDR3 loop spans 17 amino acids. Trimming cost V 7 bases and J 0 bases; bases outside gene matches: 13. The chain's CDR3 is CASKWGGRPTSTDTQYF. DNA of the CDR3: TGTGCCAGCAAATGGGGGGGACGTCCCACTAGCACAGATACGCAGTATTTT.

The genes are TRBV20-1 and TRBJ2-3; D is unclear. The V and J ends lost 5 bases and 5 bases respectively, with 8 bases between them. The CDR3 consists of 11 residues. Germline loops: CDR1 DFQATT, CDR2 SNEGSKA (reference sequence). The CDR3 region has the DNA TGCAGTGCTGCGCTTAGAGATACGCAGTATTTT. Translation gives CSAALRDTQYF.

This chain joins TRBV7-9 and TRBJ1-2; maybe TRBD1 (6 bases). The CDR3 is 15 amino acids. Trimming stripped 4 bases from V and 6 bases from J, with 18 bases between. The germline gives CDR1 SEHNR, CDR2 FQNEAQ (reference sequence). The DNA of the CDR3 is TGTGCCAGCAGCTCCTCCGGGACAAGAATGGATGGCTACACCTTC. It codes for CASSSSGTRMDGYTF. The whole variable domain, filled in from reference TRBV7-9 and TRBJ1-2, reads DTGVSQNPRHKITKRGQNVTFRCDPISEHNRLYWYRQTLGQGPEFLTYFQNEAQLEKSRLLSDRFSAERPKGSFSTLEIQRTEQGDSAMYLCASSSSGTRMDGYTFGSGTRLTVV.

The CDR3 DNA reads as TGCGCCAGCAGTGAGTCCGACAGGAATTGGGGGAACACTGAAGCTTTCTTT. As protein: CASSESDRNWGNTEAFF. This chain connects TRBV10-1 to TRBJ1-1, with D possibly matching TRBD1 (6 bases). Germline CDR1 reads WNHNN; CDR2 reads SYGVQD (reference sequence). V shed 0 bases and J shed 1 base, with 15 bases lying between them. The CDR3 is 17 residues long.